One sample yielded the 2 T cell receptor beta chains listed below, sequenced in a study of blood T cell repertoires in COVID-19. Profiled with immunoSEQ multiplex PCR; TCRdb holds only in-frame clones, not every one. The repertoire holds more than 85,000 clones, with less than 75% as singletons. Sequenced material: peripheral blood. The receptors derive from a woman aged 55-70 years with acute or convalescent COVID-19.

This clone has only a few counts. The chain recombines TRBV4-2 with TRBJ1-4; TRBD1 agrees at 7 bases. The J segment lost 3 bases and the V segment lost 0 bases, leaving 4 bases of the junction unmatched. The CDR3 runs to 16 residues. Germline V gene lookup returns CDR1 LGHNA and CDR2 YNFKEQ. CDR3: CASSQDGGTANEKLFF. The DNA for the CDR3 is TGTGCCAGCAGCCAAGATGGCGGGACAGCTAATGAAAAACTGTTTTTT.

This chain connects TRBV7-9 to TRBJ2-7; 8 bases are shared with TRBD1. V lost 1 base and J lost 5; bases outside the gene matches: 10. The CDR3 is made up of 16 amino acids. Germline V gene sequence: CDR1 SEHNR, CDR2 FQNEAQ (reference sequence). The CDR3 nucleotides are TGTGCCAGCAGCTTAGTCGCGGCCAGGGGGCGTAACGAGCAGTACTTC. Translated: CASSLVAARGRNEQYF.